This TCR beta chain was identified in a study of blood T cell repertoires in COVID-19 (dated by TCRdb to about 2020). Context from the whole study: Samples from collaborators originated in the United States, Italy and Spain and spanned both the acute and convalescent phases of COVID-19. The prospective study material was composed of cDNA or gDNA derived from T cells, B-cell-depleted T cells, or PBMCs. Subjects who had been exposed to COVID-19, were actively infected with it, or had recovered from it provided the deeply sampled blood TCRbeta repertoires that made up the dataset. The repertoires were released in a freely available public database meant as a resource for research on the immune response to SARS-CoV-2. The samples were drawn from the first 160 participants of the ongoing ImmuneRACE study and from some 1,300 subjects provided by 6 global collaborators. Sample metadata almost always included a de-identified subject ID, COVID-19 status, age in years and sex. Where HLA class I and class II types were available, the types were taken from metadata supplied by the sample provider, not from assay-based typing. What the authors observed across the whole study: Clinical and demographic metadata were provided uncurated, with the amount varying by source and participant.

Note on this clone: Its cognate antigen has yet to be identified. Nothing much larger sits one base from this clone, and base qualities are not available.

At one collaborating source in Seattle, patients were enrolled during active infection and were followed longitudinally through the course of disease. Collaborating institutions collected whole blood in K2EDTA tubes following their own protocols. For TCRbeta analysis, collaborator samples were shipped as frozen whole blood, as isolated PBMCs, or as DNA extracted from either sample type. TCRbeta CDR3 regions were amplified from genomic DNA by means of the immunoSEQ Assay, a bias-controlled multiplex PCR. Under the source paper's analysis protocol: Within the assay, amplification of reference gene primers was used to estimate how many nucleated cells each sample contained. To quantify the absolute abundance of each unique TCRbeta CDR3 rearrangement, sequence reads were collapsed and filtered. Productive Simpson clonality was computed per sample as the square root of Simpson's diversity index over productive rearrangements. TCRdb provides this immuneACCESS table in a form limited to in-frame rearrangements. Some clones are lacking; in checked studies, under half of them reflect an unresolved V gene, and why the rest are absent is not known. D and trimming were read from the DNA, whereas the V and J calls and clone size are those reported in that table. The sample has about 260,000 clones on record, about 90% of them singletons. The ten biggest clones cover approximately 10% of the sample.

CDR1 and CDR2 are drawn from the germline V gene (reference sequence): LNHNV, YYDKDF. Trimming removed 1 base from V and 4 bases from J, leaving 11 bases between the germline ends. From its cysteine to its phenylalanine, the CDR3 spans 15 amino acids. Only CDR3 DNA remains: 45 bases, in frame from the first base. Recombination connected TRBV15 to TRBJ1-5; TRBD1 is perhaps the D gene, given 6 matching bases. The sequenced material came from peripheral blood. The receptor was derived from a woman in her thirties with COVID-19, enrolled during active disease. Read as DNA, the sequence is TGTGCCACCAGCAGAGGTACAGGGTCGAATCAGCCCCAGCATTTT. Its translation is CATSRGTGSNQPQHF. The CDR3 plus the reference TRBV15 and TRBJ1-5 genes for the other parts give the full variable domain: DAMVIQNPRYQVTQFGKPVTLSCSQTLNHNVMYWYQQKSSQAPKLLFHYYDKDFNNEADTPDNFQSRRPNTSFCFLDIRSPGLGDTAMYLCATSRGTGSNQPQHFGDGTRLSIL.